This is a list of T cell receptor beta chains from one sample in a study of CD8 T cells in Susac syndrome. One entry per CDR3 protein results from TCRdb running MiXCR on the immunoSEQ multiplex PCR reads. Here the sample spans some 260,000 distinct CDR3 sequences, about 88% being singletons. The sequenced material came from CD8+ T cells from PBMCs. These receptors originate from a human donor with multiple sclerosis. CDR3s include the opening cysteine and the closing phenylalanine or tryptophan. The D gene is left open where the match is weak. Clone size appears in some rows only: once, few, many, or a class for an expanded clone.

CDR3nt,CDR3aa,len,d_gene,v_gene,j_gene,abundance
TGTGCCAGCAGCTCGTCAGTCGAAAACATTCAGTACTTC,CASSSSVENIQYF,13,NA,TRBV13,TRBJ2-4,few
TGTGCCAGCAGCCAAGGGATAGGCCCCACAGATACGCAGTATTTT,CASSQGIGPTDTQYF,15,NA,TRBV13,TRBJ2-3,NA
TGTGCCTGGAGTGTAGGGACTAGCGAGCAGTTCTTC,CAWSVGTSEQFF,12,TRBD2,TRBV30,TRBJ2-1,NA
TGTGCCAGCAGGGGAAGGGCGGGAGGTTACACCGGGGAGCTGTTTTTT,CASRGRAGGYTGELFF,16,TRBD2,TRBV6-1,TRBJ2-2,NA
TGTGCCAGCAGAGCCGCGAAGGGCTACACCTTC,CASRAAKGYTF,11,NA,TRBV9,TRBJ1-2,NA
TGTGCCAGCAGCTTAGAGGCTGCAACTAATGAAAAACTGTTTTTT,CASSLEAATNEKLFF,15,NA,TRBV7-6,TRBJ1-4,NA
TGTGCCAGTAGTATCCCTCGAAACCGAGTTGGAGCCGGGGAGCTGTTTTTT,CASSIPRNRVGAGELFF,17,NA,TRBV19,TRBJ2-2,NA
TGCAGTGCTAGAGAGCGGGAGTACGAGCAGTACTTC,CSAREREYEQYF,12,TRBD2,TRBV20-1,TRBJ2-7,NA
TGTGCCAGCAGCGTACCCCGAGGGGAGGGCGAAGGGAAGAGAACCGGGGAGCTGTTTTTT,CASSVPRGEGEGKRTGELFF,20,TRBD2,TRBV9,TRBJ2-2,NA
TGTGCCAGCAGCGGGGTTGACAGGGGGCGAAATCAGCCCCAGCATTTT,CASSGVDRGRNQPQHF,16,TRBD1,TRBV7-9,TRBJ1-5,NA
TGTGCCAGCAGCGACCCTCAGGTTGTGGCCAAAAACATTCAGTACTTC,CASSDPQVVAKNIQYF,16,NA,TRBV7-9,TRBJ2-4,NA
TGTGCCAGCAGCGGGACTGAGCCTTCCTACGAGCAGTACTTC,CASSGTEPSYEQYF,14,NA,TRBV7-9,TRBJ2-7,NA
TGCGCCAGCAGCGCACGACTAGCGGGGCATACAGATACGCAGTATTTT,CASSARLAGHTDTQYF,16,TRBD2,TRBV5-1,TRBJ2-3,NA
TGTGCCAGCATAGTAGGGGAACACACTGAAGCTTTCTTT,CASIVGEHTEAFF,13,NA,TRBV28,TRBJ1-1,NA
TGTGCCAGCAGCTCAGGTCTTGAGACCCAGTACTTC,CASSSGLETQYF,12,NA,TRBV28,TRBJ2-5,NA